Listed here are 18 T cell receptor beta chains from one sample, sequenced in a study of T cell responses to AZD1222 COVID-19 vaccine. TCRdb's copy holds only in-frame clones and misses some; the assay was immunoSEQ multiplex PCR. Of some 96,000 clones listed, around 90% are singletons. Sequencing used peripheral blood, obtained on day 0 of AZD1222 vaccination. These receptor sequences come from an adult in good health.

The chain links TRBV6-6 to TRBJ1-2; D gene uncertain. The ends were cut back, 2 bases at V and 7 bases at J, with 17 bases in the middle. CDR1 is MNHNY and CDR2 is SVGAGI in the germline V gene (reference sequence). This CDR3 has 15 residues. The CDR3 nucleotides are TGTGCCAGCAGTTACAAGGGATCATCGACCGGTGGCTACACCTTC. Its translation: CASSYKGSSTGGYTF.

The chain couples TRBV3-1 (or the pseudogene TRBV3-2) to TRBJ1-1, with D possibly matching TRBD1 (5 bases). Looked up from germline, CDR1 is LGHDT and CDR2 is YNNKEL (reference sequence). CDR3 length: 14 amino acids. The V gene lost 4 bases and the J gene lost 7 bases, with 16 bases spanning the gap. The DNA of the CDR3 is TGTGCCAGCAGCCTCCTCGGGACGGCGAATGAAGCTTTCTTT. Protein sequence: CASSLLGTANEAFF.

This clone has a single count. The rearrangement uses TRBV6-2 or TRBV6-3 and TRBJ1-2, with D uncertain. Germline-derived CDR1 and CDR2 are MNHEY and SVGEGT. The CDR3 runs to 15 residues. Trimming pared 4 bases from V and 8 bases from J, leaving 20 bases between. CDR3 sequence reads: CASSWRGIEKSGYTF. CDR3 bases: TGTGCCAGCAGTTGGCGAGGGATTGAGAAGTCGGGCTACACCTTC.

The chain recombines TRBV10-1 with TRBJ2-1; TRBD2 matches 10 bases. This CDR3 contains 22 residues. Unmatched junction bases numbered 23, after V lost 3 bases and J lost 3 bases. Germline CDR1 WNHNN, CDR2 SYGVQD (reference sequence). The CDR3 DNA reads TGCGCCAGCAGTGATCTCGATCTCGGAAATCTGAAGGGACTAGCGATCTACAATGAGCAGTTCTTC. This gives the protein CASSDLDLGNLKGLAIYNEQFF.

The rearrangement uses TRBV6-5 and TRBJ1-1; D remains ambiguous. This CDR3 is built from 12 residues. Deletions cut 4 bases from V and 11 bases from J, with 14 bases between. The germline CDR1 and CDR2 sequences are MNHEY and SVGAGI. As DNA, the CDR3 is TGTGCCAGCAGTTCCGTGACAATGAGGGCTTTCTTT. Protein sequence: CASSSVTMRAFF.

This chain joins TRBV11-2 and TRBJ2-2; TRBD2 matches 12 bases. The CDR3 is 16 amino acids. J was trimmed by 7 bases and V by 5 bases; bases with no gene match: 8. The germline CDR1 and CDR2 sequences are SGHAT and FQNNGV. As DNA, the CDR3 is TGTGCCAGCAGCGCTTCTAGCGGGGGGGCCCACGGGGAGCTGTTTTTT. Its translation is CASSASSGGAHGELFF.

Worth noting for this clone: The sample holds other DNA sequences that translate to the same CDR3. V gene TRBV5-1 combines with J gene TRBJ2-7, with D perhaps TRBD2 (6 bases). Between the trimmed V and J ends, which lost 2 bases and 2 bases, there was a span of 11 bases. From germline, CDR1 is SGHRS and CDR2 YFSETQ. The CDR3 contains 14 residues. Written as DNA, the CDR3 is TGCGCCAGCAGCTTTTCTGGCGGGACCTACGAGCAGTACTTC. It encodes CASSFSGGTYEQYF.

The chain couples TRBV7-2 to TRBJ1-2, with a tentative D call TRBD1 (5 bases). CDR3 size: 15 residues. Germline V CDR1 and CDR2: SGHTA, FQGNSA. V lost 4 bases to trimming and J lost 10 bases, with 22 bases between them. CDR3 coding DNA: TGTGCCAGCAGCTACGGAGGGGAGGGCCGCGGATACTACACCTTC. Amino acid sequence: CASSYGGEGRGYYTF.

CDR3 residues: CASSLEWLGNQPQHF. CDR3 DNA sequence: TGTGCCAGCAGCTTGGAGTGGTTGGGCAATCAGCCCCAGCATTTT. This chain joins TRBV7-2 and TRBJ1-5; unclear D gene. V dropped 3 bases and J dropped 2 bases, with 11 bases sitting between them. Germline CDR1 SGHTA, CDR2 FQGNSA. This CDR3 contains 15 residues.

CDR3 DNA sequence: TGCAGCGTTGAGAACAGGGTTTATGCCTATGGCTACACCTTC. It specifies CSVENRVYAYGYTF. This chain joins TRBV29-1 and TRBJ1-2; D may be TRBD1 (6 bases). Deletions cut 3 bases from V and 4 bases from J, with 15 bases between. Looked up from germline, CDR1 is SQVTM and CDR2 is ANQGSEA. The CDR3 runs 14 residues.

CDR3 in DNA: TGCAGTGCTAGTCTGGGCGGACACTCGAGCACGTATTTT. Translation: CSASLGGHSSTYF. This chain joins TRBV20-1 and TRBJ2-3, with D possibly TRBD1 on 5 matching bases. Germline V gene lookup returns CDR1 DFQATT and CDR2 SNEGSKA (reference sequence). V was shortened by 3 bases and J by 14 bases, with 21 bases between the two germline ends. The CDR3 is 13 residues long.

This chain uses TRBV10-3 with TRBJ2-1, with unresolved D. Trimming stripped 2 bases from V and 8 bases from J, with 10 bases between. The CDR3 sequence is 13 residues long. The germline V gene has CDR1 ENHRY and CDR2 SYGVKD. This CDR3 reads CAISEDQRDEQFF. For the CDR3, the DNA is TGTGCCATCAGTGAGGACCAAAGGGATGAGCAGTTCTTC.

For the CDR3, the DNA is TGTGCCAGCAGTCCCGCTTGGGGGGACAGGCTCCTCGCTGAAGCTTTCTTT. Protein sequence: CASSPAWGDRLLAEAFF. This sequence joins TRBV6-6 and TRBJ1-1; TRBD1 matches at 8 bases. The CDR3 extends over 17 amino acids. With V trimmed by 5 bases and J by 6 bases, 17 bases remained unmatched. The germline V gene encodes CDR1 MNHNY and CDR2 SVGAGI (reference sequence).

This clone was seen a handful of times. V is TRBV5-1 and J is TRBJ1-3, with 8 bases fitting TRBD1. The germline V gene has CDR1 SGHRS and CDR2 YFSETQ. With 5 bases clipped from V and 2 bases from J, the junction kept 3 bases outside the gene matches. CDR3 length: 14 residues. The DNA of the CDR3 is TGCGCCAGCAGGGACAGGGCCGCTGGAAACACCATATATTTT. Translated: CASRDRAAGNTIYF.

The V gene is TRBV19, the J gene TRBJ2-4, with 10 bases fitting TRBD2. The V and J ends lost 3 bases and 6 bases, in that order; junction bases with no gene match: 11. Germline V gene sequence: CDR1 LNHDA, CDR2 SQIVND (reference sequence). The CDR3 has 17 residues. In DNA, the CDR3 is TGTGCCAGTAGTATCCAAGCGACTAGCGGGCCGGGAAACATTCAGTACTTC. Translating gives CASSIQATSGPGNIQYF. The whole variable domain, remainder taken from reference TRBV19 and TRBJ2-4, is DGGITQSPKYLFRKEGQNVTLSCEQNLNHDAMYWYRQDPGQGLRLIYYSQIVNDFQKGDIAEGYSVSREKKESFPLTVTSAQKNPTAFYLCASSIQATSGPGNIQYFGAGTRLSVL.

The chain carries TRBV7-3 and TRBJ2-7; weak D call: TRBD1 (6 bases). The CDR3 spans 13 residues. V lost 3 bases, J lost 7 bases, and 13 bases lay in between. The V gene's germline CDR1 is SGHTA and CDR2 FQGTGA. The chain's CDR3 is CASSFLGGGEQYF. CDR3 DNA: TGTGCCAGCAGCTTTCTAGGGGGTGGAGAGCAGTACTTC.

This chain joins TRBV4-1 and TRBJ2-1, with 10 bases fitting TRBD2. Germline V gene data show CDR1 as MGHRA and CDR2 as YSYEKL. The CDR3 has 17 residues. The V gene end was trimmed by 0 bases and the J gene end by 8 bases; junction bases not matched to a gene: 10. The CDR3 DNA is TGCGCCAGCAGCCAAGATTTCGAAGCGGGAGGGCCCCATGAGCAGTTCTTC. It specifies CASSQDFEAGGPHEQFF.

The V call is TRBV3-1 (or the pseudogene TRBV3-2), the J call TRBJ1-2, with D possibly TRBD1 on 5 matching bases. V was cut by 4 bases and J by 4 bases, with 22 bases left in between. CDR3 size: 17 residues. Germline CDR1 is LGHDT and CDR2 is YNNKEL (reference sequence). The CDR3: CASSPYDSQGSGYGYTF. The DNA of the CDR3 is TGTGCCAGCAGCCCCTACGACTCGCAGGGCTCGGGCTATGGCTACACCTTC.